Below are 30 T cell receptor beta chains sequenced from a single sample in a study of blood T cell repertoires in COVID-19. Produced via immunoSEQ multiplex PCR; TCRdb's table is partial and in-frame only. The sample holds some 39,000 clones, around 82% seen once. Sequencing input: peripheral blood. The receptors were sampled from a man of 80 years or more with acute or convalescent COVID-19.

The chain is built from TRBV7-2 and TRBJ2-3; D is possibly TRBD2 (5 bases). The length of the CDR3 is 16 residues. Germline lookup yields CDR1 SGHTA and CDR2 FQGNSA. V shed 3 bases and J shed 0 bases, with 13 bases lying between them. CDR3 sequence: CASSFQRPTSTDTQYF. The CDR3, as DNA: TGTGCCAGCAGCTTCCAGCGGCCCACTAGCACAGATACGCAGTATTTT.

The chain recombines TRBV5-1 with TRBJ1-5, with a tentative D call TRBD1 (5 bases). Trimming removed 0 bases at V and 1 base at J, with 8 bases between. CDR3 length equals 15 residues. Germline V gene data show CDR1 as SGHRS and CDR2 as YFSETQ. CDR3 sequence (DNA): TGCGCCAGCAGCTTGGTCGGGGGGAGCAATCAGCCCCAGCATTTT. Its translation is CASSLVGGSNQPQHF.

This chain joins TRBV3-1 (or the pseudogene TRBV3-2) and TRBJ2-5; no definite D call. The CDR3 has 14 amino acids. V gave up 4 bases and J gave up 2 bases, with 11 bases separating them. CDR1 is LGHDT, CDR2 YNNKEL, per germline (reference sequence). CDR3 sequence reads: CASSRGLDQETQYF. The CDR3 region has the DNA TGTGCCAGCAGCCGCGGTCTAGATCAAGAGACCCAGTACTTC.

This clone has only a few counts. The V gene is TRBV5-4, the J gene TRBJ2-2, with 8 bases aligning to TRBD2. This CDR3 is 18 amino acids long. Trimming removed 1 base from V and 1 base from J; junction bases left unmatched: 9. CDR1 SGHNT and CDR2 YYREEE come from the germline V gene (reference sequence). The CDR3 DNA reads TGTGCCAGCAGCTTGTCCGGGGGGGCGGGAGTGAACACCGGGGAGCTGTTTTTT. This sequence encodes CASSLSGGAGVNTGELFF.

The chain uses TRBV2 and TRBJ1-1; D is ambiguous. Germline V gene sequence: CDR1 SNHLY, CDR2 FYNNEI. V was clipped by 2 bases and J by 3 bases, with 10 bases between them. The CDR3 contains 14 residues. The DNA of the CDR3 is TGTGCCAGCAGTGAATGGGCCGGCGACACTGAAGCTTTCTTT. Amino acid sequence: CASSEWAGDTEAFF.

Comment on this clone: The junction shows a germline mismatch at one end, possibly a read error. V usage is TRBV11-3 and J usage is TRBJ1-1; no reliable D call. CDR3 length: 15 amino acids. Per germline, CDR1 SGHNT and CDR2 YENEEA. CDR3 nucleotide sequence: TGTGCCAGCAGCTTGAGAGGCAGCGGACCCTACTCCCTAATCTTT. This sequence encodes CASSLRGSGPYSLIF.

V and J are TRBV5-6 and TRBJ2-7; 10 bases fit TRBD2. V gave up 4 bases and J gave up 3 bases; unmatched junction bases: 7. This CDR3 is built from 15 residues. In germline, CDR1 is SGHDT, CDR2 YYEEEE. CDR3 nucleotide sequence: TGTGCCAGCAGCGGGTTGGGGACTAGCGTCTACGAGCAGTACTTC. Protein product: CASSGLGTSVYEQYF.

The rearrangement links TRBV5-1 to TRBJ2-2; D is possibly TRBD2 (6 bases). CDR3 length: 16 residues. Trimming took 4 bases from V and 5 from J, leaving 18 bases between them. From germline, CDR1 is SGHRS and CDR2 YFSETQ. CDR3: CASSPWGGGETGELFF. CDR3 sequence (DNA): TGCGCCAGCAGCCCCTGGGGAGGAGGAGAAACCGGGGAGCTGTTTTTT.

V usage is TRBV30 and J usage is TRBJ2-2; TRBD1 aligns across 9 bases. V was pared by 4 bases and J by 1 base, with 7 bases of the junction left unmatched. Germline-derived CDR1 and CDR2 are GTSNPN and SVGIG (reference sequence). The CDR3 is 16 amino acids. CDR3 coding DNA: TGTGCCTGGATCCCTCCGGGACAGGGGAACACCGGGGAGCTGTTTTTT. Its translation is CAWIPPGQGNTGELFF. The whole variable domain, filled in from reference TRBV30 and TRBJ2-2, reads SQTIHQWPATLVQPVGSPLSLECTVEGTSNPNLYWYRQAAGRGLQLLFYSVGIGQISSEVPQNLSASRPQDRQFILSSKKLLLSDSGFYLCAWIPPGQGNTGELFFGEGSRLTVL.

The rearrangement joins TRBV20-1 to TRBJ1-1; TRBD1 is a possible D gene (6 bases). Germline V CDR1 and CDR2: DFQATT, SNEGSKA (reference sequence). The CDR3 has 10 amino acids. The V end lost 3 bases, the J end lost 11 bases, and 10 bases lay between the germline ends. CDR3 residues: CSASQDRAFF. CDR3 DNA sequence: TGCAGTGCTAGTCAAGACAGGGCTTTCTTT.

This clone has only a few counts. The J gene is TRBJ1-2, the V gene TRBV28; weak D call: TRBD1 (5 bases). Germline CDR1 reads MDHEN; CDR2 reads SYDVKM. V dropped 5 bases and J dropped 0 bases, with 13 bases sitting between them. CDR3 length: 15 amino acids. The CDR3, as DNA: TGTGCCAGCAGTACAACAGGCGCTGCTAACTATGGCTACACCTTC. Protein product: CASSTTGAANYGYTF.

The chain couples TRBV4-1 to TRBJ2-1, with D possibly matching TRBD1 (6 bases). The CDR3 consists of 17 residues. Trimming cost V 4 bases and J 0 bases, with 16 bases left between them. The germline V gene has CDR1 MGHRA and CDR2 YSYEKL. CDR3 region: CASSLLEQGNSYNEQFF. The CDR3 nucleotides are TGCGCCAGCAGCCTCTTGGAACAGGGCAACTCCTACAATGAGCAGTTCTTC.

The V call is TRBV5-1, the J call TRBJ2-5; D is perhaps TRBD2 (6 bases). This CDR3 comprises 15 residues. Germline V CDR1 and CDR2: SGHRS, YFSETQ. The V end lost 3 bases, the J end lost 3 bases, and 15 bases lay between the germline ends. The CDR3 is CASSSPERAEETQYF. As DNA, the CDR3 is TGCGCCAGCAGCTCTCCCGAGCGGGCGGAAGAGACCCAGTACTTC.

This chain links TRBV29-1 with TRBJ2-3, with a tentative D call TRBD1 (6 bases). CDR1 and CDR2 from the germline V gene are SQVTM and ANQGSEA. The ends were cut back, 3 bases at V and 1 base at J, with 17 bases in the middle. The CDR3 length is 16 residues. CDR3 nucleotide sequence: TGCAGCGTTGATGAAACACCGGGACAAGGCACAGATACGCAGTATTTT. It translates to CSVDETPGQGTDTQYF.

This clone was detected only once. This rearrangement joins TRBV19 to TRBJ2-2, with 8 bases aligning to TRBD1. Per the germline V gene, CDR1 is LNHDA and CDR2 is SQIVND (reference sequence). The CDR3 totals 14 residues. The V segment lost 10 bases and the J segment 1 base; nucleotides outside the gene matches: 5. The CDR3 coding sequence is TGTGCCACCGACAGGGGACTGAACACCGGGGAGCTGTTTTTT. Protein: CATDRGLNTGELFF. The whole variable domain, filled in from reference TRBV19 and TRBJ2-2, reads DGGITQSPKYLFRKEGQNVTLSCEQNLNHDAMYWYRQDPGQGLRLIYYSQIVNDFQKGDIAEGYSVSREKKESFPLTVTSAQKNPTAFYLCATDRGLNTGELFFGEGSRLTVL.

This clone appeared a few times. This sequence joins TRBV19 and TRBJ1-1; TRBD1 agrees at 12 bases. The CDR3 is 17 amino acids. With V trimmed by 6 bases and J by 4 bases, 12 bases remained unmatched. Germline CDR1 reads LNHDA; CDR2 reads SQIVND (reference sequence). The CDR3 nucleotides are TGTGCCAGTAGATTGAGGGGGACAGGGGGCGCGGGCACTGAAGCTTTCTTT. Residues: CASRLRGTGGAGTEAFF.

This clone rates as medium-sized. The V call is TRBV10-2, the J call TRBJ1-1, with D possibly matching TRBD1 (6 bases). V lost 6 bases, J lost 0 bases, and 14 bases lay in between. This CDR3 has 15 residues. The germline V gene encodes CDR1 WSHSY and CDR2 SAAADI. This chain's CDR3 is CASRVKGGLNTEAFF. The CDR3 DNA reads TGCGCCAGCAGGGTTAAGGGGGGGCTGAACACTGAAGCTTTCTTT.

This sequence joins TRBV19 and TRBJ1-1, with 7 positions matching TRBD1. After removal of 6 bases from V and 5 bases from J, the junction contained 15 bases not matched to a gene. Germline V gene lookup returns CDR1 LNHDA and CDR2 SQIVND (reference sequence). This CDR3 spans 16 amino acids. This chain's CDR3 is CASRVSAAGGLTEAFF. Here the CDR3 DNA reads TGTGCCAGTAGGGTCAGCGCGGCAGGGGGTTTGACTGAAGCTTTCTTT.

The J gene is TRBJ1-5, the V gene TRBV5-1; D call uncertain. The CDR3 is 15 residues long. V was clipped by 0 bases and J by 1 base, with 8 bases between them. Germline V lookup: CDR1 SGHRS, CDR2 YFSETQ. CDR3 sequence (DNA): TGCGCCAGCAGCTTGGATGGAGGGAGCAATCAGCCCCAGCATTTT. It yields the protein CASSLDGGSNQPQHF.

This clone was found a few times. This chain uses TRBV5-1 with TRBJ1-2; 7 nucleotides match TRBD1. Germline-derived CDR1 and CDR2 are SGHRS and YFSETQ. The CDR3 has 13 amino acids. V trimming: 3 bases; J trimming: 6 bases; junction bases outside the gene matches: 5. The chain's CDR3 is CASSSDRVNGYTF. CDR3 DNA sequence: TGCGCCAGCAGCTCCGACAGGGTAAATGGCTACACCTTC.

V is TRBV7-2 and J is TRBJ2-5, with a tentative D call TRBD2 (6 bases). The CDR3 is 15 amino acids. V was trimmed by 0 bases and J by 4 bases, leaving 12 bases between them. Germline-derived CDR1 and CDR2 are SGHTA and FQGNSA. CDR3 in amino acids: CASSLAGGIGETQYF. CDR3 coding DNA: TGTGCCAGCAGCTTAGCGGGAGGTATAGGAGAGACCCAGTACTTC.

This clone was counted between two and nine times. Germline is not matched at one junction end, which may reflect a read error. The CDR3 sequence is CASSSRGETQYF. For the CDR3, the DNA is TGTGCTAGCAGCTCCCGGGGGGAGACCCAGTACTTC. The chain employs TRBV7-7 and TRBJ2-5, with D perhaps matching TRBD2 (6 bases). This CDR3 spans 12 amino acids. Germline V gene sequence: CDR1 SSHAT, CDR2 FNYEAQ (reference sequence). Drawing the rest from reference TRBV7-7 and TRBJ2-5, the complete variable domain is GAGVSQSPRYKVTKRGQDVTLRCDPISSHATLYWYQQALGQGPEFLTYFNYEAQPDKSGLPSDRFSAERPEGSISTLTIQRTEQRDSAMYRCASSSRGETQYFGPGTRLLVL.

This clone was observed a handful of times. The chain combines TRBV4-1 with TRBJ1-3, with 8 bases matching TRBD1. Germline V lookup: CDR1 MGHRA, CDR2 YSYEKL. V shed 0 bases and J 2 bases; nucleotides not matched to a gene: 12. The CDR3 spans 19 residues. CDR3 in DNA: TGCGCCAGCAGCCAAGATCTTCTGTCTCTCAGGGGGCCTGGAAACACCATATATTTT. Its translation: CASSQDLLSLRGPGNTIYF.

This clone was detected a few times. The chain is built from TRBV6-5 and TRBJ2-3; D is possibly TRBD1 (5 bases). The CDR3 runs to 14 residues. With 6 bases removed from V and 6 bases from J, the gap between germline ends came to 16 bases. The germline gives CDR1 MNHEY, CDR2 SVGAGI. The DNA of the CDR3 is TGTGCCAGCAGCGCCCAGGGCAACGGGGATACGCAGTATTTT. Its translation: CASSAQGNGDTQYF.

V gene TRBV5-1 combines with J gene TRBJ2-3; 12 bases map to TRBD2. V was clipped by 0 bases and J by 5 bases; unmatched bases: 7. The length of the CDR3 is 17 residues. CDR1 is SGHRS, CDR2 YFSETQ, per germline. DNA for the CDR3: TGCGCCAGCAGCTTGGCCCTAGCGGGGGGGCCGCAAGATACGCAGTATTTT. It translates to CASSLALAGGPQDTQYF.

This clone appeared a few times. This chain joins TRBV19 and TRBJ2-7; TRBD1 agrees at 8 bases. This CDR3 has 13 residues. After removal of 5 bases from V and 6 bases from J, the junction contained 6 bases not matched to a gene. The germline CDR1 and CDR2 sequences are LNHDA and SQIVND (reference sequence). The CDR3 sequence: CASSLDRDGEQYF. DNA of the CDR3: TGTGCCAGTAGTCTGGACAGGGACGGCGAGCAGTACTTC. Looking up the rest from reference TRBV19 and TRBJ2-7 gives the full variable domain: DGGITQSPKYLFRKEGQNVTLSCEQNLNHDAMYWYRQDPGQGLRLIYYSQIVNDFQKGDIAEGYSVSREKKESFPLTVTSAQKNPTAFYLCASSLDRDGEQYFGPGTRLTVT.

CDR3 sequence (DNA): TGTGCCAGCAGCTTAAGCGGGGGGGCCTTTTTAGCGGATACGCAGTATTTT. This gives the protein CASSLSGGAFLADTQYF. The J gene is TRBJ2-3, the V gene TRBV2, with 10 bases that match TRBD2. The V gene end was trimmed by 6 bases and the J gene end by 6 bases; junction bases not matched to a gene: 15. The CDR3 runs to 17 residues. Germline V lookup: CDR1 SNHLY, CDR2 FYNNEI.

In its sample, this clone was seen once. The CDR3 sequence is CASSERASAVPSMYF. For the CDR3, the DNA is TGTGCCAGCAGTGAACGGGCTAGCGCGGTACCTAGCATGTACTTC. The chain employs TRBV6-1 and TRBJ2-7, with D possibly being TRBD2 (6 bases). Germline CDR1 and CDR2: MNHNS and SASEGT. Trimming shortened V by 2 bases and J by 12 bases, and 23 bases separated the two germline ends. The CDR3 loop spans 15 amino acids.

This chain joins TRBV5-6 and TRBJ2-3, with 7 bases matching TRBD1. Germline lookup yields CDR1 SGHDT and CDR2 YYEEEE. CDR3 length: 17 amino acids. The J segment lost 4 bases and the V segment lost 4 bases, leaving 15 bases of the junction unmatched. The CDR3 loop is CASSPEGAWERADTQYF. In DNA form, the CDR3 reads TGTGCCAGCAGCCCCGAGGGGGCCTGGGAGAGGGCAGATACGCAGTATTTT.

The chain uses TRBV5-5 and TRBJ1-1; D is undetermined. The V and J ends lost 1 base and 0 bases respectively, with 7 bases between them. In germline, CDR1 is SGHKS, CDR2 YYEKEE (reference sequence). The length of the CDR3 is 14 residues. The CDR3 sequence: CASSLRAVNTEAFF. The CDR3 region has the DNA TGTGCCAGCAGCTTGAGAGCCGTGAACACTGAAGCTTTCTTT.